This T cell receptor (beta chain) was recorded in a study of T cells in Graves' hyperthyroidism and ophthalmopathy. Whole-study findings and limits: Stable hyperthyroidism and ophthalmopathy were separated using 13 V-J signatures.

Amplification of TCR beta CDR3 regions was performed using RNA transcripts as template. A first-round RT-PCR of the TCR CDR3 used the HTBI primer set. One entry per CDR3 protein results from TCRdb running MiXCR on the multiplex PCR reads. The data contain fewer than 250,000 distinct CDR3 sequences, roughly 18% of them singletons. This clonotype was detected only once. Its specificity is unknown. The study defined stable Graves' hyperthyroidism as no ophthalmopathy progression within 18 months. Losses at the gene ends were 1 base for V and 5 bases for J; bases not matched to a gene: 7. The CDR3 contains 16 residues. Per germline, CDR1 MNHEY and CDR2 SMNVEV (reference sequence).

The TCR comes from a man aged 45-65 years with Graves' hyperthyroidism. The chain employs TRBV27 and TRBJ2-1; 8 nucleotides align to TRBD1. The source material was blood. DNA for the CDR3: TGTGCCAGCAGTTTATGGGTAAACAGGGGGAACAATGAGCAGTTCTTC. This sequence encodes CASSLWVNRGNNEQFF.